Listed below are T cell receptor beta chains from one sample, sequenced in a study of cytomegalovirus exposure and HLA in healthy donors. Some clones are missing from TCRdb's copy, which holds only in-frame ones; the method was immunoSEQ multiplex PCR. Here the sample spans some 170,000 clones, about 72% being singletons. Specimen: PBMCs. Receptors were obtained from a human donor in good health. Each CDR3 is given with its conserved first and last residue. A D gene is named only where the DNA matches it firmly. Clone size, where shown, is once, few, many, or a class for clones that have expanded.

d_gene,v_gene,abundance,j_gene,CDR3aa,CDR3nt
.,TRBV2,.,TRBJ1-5,CASRAGGEGNQPQHF,TGTGCCAGCAGGGCGGGGGGGGAAGGCAATCAGCCCCAGCATTTT
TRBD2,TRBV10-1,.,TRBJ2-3,CASSESVAGGTDTQYF,TGCGCCAGCAGTGAGTCTGTAGCGGGGGGCACAGATACGCAGTATTTT
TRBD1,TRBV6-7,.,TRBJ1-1,CASSHTGTGGVTEAFF,TGTGCCAGCAGTCATACCGGGACAGGGGGGGTCACTGAAGCTTTCTTT
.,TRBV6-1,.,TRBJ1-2,CASSESGREDGYTF,TGTGCCAGCAGTGAAAGTGGCAGGGAGGATGGCTACACCTTC
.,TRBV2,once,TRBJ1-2,CASRADQGNYGYTF,TGTGCCAGCAGGGCGGATCAGGGTAACTATGGCTACACCTTC
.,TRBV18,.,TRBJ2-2,CASSPGDSGTGELFF,TGTGCCAGCTCACCGGGGGACAGCGGGACCGGGGAGCTGTTTTTT
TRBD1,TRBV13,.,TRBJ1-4,CASSERQGVEKLFF,TGTGCCAGCAGCGAAAGACAGGGGGTTGAAAAACTGTTTTTT
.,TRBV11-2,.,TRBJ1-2,CASSPPGGSGYTF,TGTGCCAGCAGCCCGCCGGGAGGGAGTGGCTACACCTTC
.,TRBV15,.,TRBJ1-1,CATSRDPRHPNTEAFF,TGTGCCACCAGCAGAGACCCAAGACACCCGAACACTGAAGCTTTCTTT
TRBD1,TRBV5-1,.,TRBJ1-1,CASTVTGGNTEAFF,TGCGCCAGCACCGTGACAGGGGGGAACACTGAAGCTTTCTTT
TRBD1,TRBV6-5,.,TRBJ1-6,CASVDRGGDSPLHF,TGTGCCAGCGTAGACAGGGGGGGTGATTCACCCCTCCACTTT
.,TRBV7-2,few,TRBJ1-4,CASSPDRRADEKLFF,TGTGCCAGCAGCCCTGACAGGCGCGCCGATGAAAAACTGTTTTTT
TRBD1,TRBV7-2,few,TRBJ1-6,CASSLGGTGGGSPLHF,TGTGCCAGCAGCTTAGGCGGGACAGGGGGCGGATCACCCCTCCACTTT
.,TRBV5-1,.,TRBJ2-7,CASSPTQGNHEQYF,TGCGCCAGCAGCCCTACACAGGGAAACCACGAGCAGTACTTC
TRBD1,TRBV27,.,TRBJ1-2,CASSLSGTGAYGYTF,TGTGCCAGCAGTTTATCCGGGACAGGGGCCTATGGCTACACCTTC
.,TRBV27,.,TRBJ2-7,CASSLSADSSYEQYF,TGTGCCAGCAGTTTATCCGCGGACAGTTCCTACGAGCAGTACTTC
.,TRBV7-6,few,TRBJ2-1,CASSLGGTDENVSYNEQFF,TGTGCCAGCAGCTTGGGCGGGACGGATGAAAACGTATCCTACAATGAGCAGTTCTTC